This entry features one T cell receptor (beta chain) sequence. Because the CDR3's place on the DNA is in doubt, the DNA is left out and the CDR3 is given as listed by TCRdb. The data originate from a study of breast tumors, draining lymph nodes, adjacent tissues. TCRdb reanalysed the multiplex PCR reads using MiXCR and keeps one entry per CDR3 protein. The sample comprises about 220,000 distinct CDR3 sequences, less than 45% of which are singletons, and 3% to 4.5% rests with the top ten. The lymph nodes were axillary draining lymph nodes from breast cancer patients. Including both end residues, the CDR3 is 20 amino acids long. Germline V CDR1 and CDR2: MGHRA, YSYEKL.

The V call is TRBV4-1, the J call TRBJ1-4; the table's D call of TRBD1 was not tested on the DNA. Sequenced input: axillary lymph node tissue. This clonotype was obtained from a female donor with breast cancer. Some clones in this sample may be carry-over from other donors' samples. CDR3 protein: CASSQDHLCACSPTSGRLFF.